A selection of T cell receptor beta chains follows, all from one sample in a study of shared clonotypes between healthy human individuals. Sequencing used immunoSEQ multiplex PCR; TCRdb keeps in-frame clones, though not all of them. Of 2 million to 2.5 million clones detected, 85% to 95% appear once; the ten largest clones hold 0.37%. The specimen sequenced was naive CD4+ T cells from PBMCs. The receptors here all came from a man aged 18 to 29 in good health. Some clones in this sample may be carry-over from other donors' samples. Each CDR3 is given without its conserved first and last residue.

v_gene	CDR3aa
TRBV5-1	ASIKGGIRSGANVLT
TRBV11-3	ASRRQEDTEAF
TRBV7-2	ASSLGGLYNEQF
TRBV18	ASSPGDGAYEQY
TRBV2	ASSEWGRANTEAF
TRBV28	ASTARGRLNTEAF
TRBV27	ASSFGGGGRQY
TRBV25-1	ASSESVPDSGNTIY
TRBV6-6	ASSYRSGGYGYT
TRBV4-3	ASSQDRDRVYGYT
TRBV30	AWSYRDHTEAF
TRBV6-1	ASSTGWGTQY
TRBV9	ASSARQMNTEAF
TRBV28	ASRTGSADSYEQY
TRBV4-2	ASSPDTDTEAF
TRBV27	ASRRNTGELF
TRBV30	AWSVGVASYGYT
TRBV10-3	AITGRSSGSVSYNEQF
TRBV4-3	ASSQDIYLAKNIQY
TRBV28	ASIGGLAIAAHGEQF
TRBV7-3	ASSLTLTGVSNEQF
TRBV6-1	ASSEVLRGRGNTGELF
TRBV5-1	ASSLITPEGNTIY
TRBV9	ASSLGLGSNQPQH
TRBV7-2	ASSLPGRGADTQY
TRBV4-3	ASSQGGGSSTDTQY
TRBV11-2	ASSSHPTGSYEQY
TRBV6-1	ASSHSYEQY
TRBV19	ASSERIQETQY
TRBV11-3	ASSLRGNTEAF
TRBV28	ASRGPPAVILYNEQF
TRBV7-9	ASSEQGGPNQPQH
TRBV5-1	ASSSTDSAYNEQF
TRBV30	AWASGTARDEQY
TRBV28	ASTSFATGAHNEQF
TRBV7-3	ASNSQGDETQY
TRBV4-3	ASSQASGSKKETQY
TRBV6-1	ASSQGARSEKLF
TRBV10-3	AFRAGGGSYEQY